This entry lists 24 T cell receptor beta chains sequenced from one sample in a study of blood T cell repertoires in COVID-19. Assay: immunoSEQ multiplex PCR; the TCRdb copy retains only in-frame clones and omits some. The repertoire holds approximately 240,000 clones, around 84% seen once, with more than 1.2% in the top ten. Sequencing input: peripheral blood. The receptors were gathered from a woman aged 40 to 49 who had recovered from COVID-19.

The V and J genes are TRBV6-5 and TRBJ1-3; a weak D match, TRBD1 (5 bases). V was shortened by 0 bases and J by 2 bases, with 11 bases between the two germline ends. CDR1 is MNHEY and CDR2 is SVGAGI in the germline V gene. The CDR3 sequence is 16 residues long. CDR3 in amino acids: CASSYSYRGAGNTIYF. The CDR3 DNA follows: TGTGCCAGCAGTTACTCTTACCGGGGGGCTGGAAACACCATATATTTT.

This clone has just a few counts. Other nucleotide sequences from this sample produce the same CDR3. This rearrangement joins TRBV19 to TRBJ1-2, with D possibly TRBD1 on 5 matching bases. Trimming took off 3 bases at V and 1 base at J, with 6 bases between the two ends. Looked up from germline, CDR1 is LNHDA and CDR2 is SQIVND (reference sequence). The CDR3 has 13 amino acids. The CDR3 coding sequence is TGTGCCAGTAGTATCCAGGGTAACTATGGCTACACCTTC. It yields the protein CASSIQGNYGYTF.

This clone appeared a few times. This sequence joins TRBV7-6 and TRBJ1-2; 9 nucleotides match TRBD1. Germline assignment: CDR1 SGHVS and CDR2 FNYEAQ. J was trimmed by 5 bases and V by 5 bases; bases with no gene match: 9. There are 15 residues in the CDR3. The CDR3 spells CASSEQGAGRYGYTF. In nucleotides, the CDR3 is TGTGCCAGCAGCGAACAGGGGGCGGGGAGGTATGGCTACACCTTC.

The V call is TRBV27, the J call TRBJ1-1; 9 bases align to TRBD1. V shed 6 bases and J 4 bases; nucleotides not matched to a gene: 6. The germline V gene has CDR1 MNHEY and CDR2 SMNVEV (reference sequence). The CDR3 totals 14 residues. CDR3 sequence reads: CASRGTGPPTEAFF. DNA for the CDR3: TGTGCCAGCAGGGGGACAGGGCCCCCCACTGAAGCTTTCTTT.

This clone appeared once. The rearrangement links TRBV5-1 to TRBJ2-7; 7 bases fit TRBD1. The germline V gene has CDR1 SGHRS and CDR2 YFSETQ. CDR3 length equals 14 residues. Losses at the gene ends were 4 bases for V and 5 bases for J; bases not matched to a gene: 9. The CDR3 DNA follows: TGCGCCAGCAGCCCCGGACAGGCCCGGGACGAGCAGTACTTC. Residues: CASSPGQARDEQYF.

V usage is TRBV5-4 and J usage is TRBJ1-2; D uncertain. From germline, CDR1 is SGHNT and CDR2 YYREEE (reference sequence). There are 13 residues in the CDR3. The V gene lost 0 bases and the J gene lost 2 bases, with 5 bases spanning the gap. This chain's CDR3 is CASSLDGNYGYTF. In DNA, the CDR3 is TGTGCCAGCAGCTTGGACGGGAACTATGGCTACACCTTC.

The J gene is TRBJ2-1, the V gene TRBV30, with D perhaps matching TRBD2 (5 bases). Trimming stripped 0 bases from V and 8 bases from J, with 8 bases between. This CDR3 contains 12 residues. In germline, CDR1 is GTSNPN, CDR2 SVGIG (reference sequence). The CDR3 DNA reads as TGTGCCTGGAGTGTACGGGGAGATGAGCAGTTCTTC. Amino acids: CAWSVRGDEQFF.

The chain employs TRBV24-1 and TRBJ2-3; TRBD1 is a possible D gene (7 bases). The germline gives CDR1 KGHDR, CDR2 SFDVKD. The CDR3 is 13 amino acids. Trimming took 10 bases from V and 0 from J, leaving 10 bases between them. The CDR3 is CATAGGSTDTQYF. As DNA, the CDR3 is TGTGCCACGGCAGGGGGGAGCACAGATACGCAGTATTTT.

This clone was counted a single time. This sequence joins TRBV12-3 or TRBV12-4 and TRBJ1-2; 7 bases map to TRBD1. The CDR3 totals 12 residues. V was clipped by 6 bases and J by 2 bases; unmatched bases: 0. CDR3 residues: CASRGQNYGYTF. The DNA for the CDR3 is TGTGCCAGCAGGGGACAGAACTATGGCTACACCTTC.

The gene calls are TRBV6-5 and TRBJ2-7, with 11 bases fitting TRBD1. CDR1 MNHEY and CDR2 SVGAGI come from the germline V gene. V lost 4 bases to trimming and J lost 3 bases; unmatched junction nucleotides: 2. The CDR3 loop spans 14 amino acids. The chain's CDR3 is CASSSGTGGYEQYF. The DNA for the CDR3 is TGTGCCAGCAGTTCCGGGACAGGGGGCTACGAGCAGTACTTC.

The sample holds many counts of this clone. The V and J genes are TRBV7-8 and TRBJ1-5, with D possibly matching TRBD1 (6 bases). The CDR3 has 13 residues. V was cut by 5 bases and J by 5 bases, with 10 bases left in between. From germline, CDR1 is SGHVS and CDR2 FQNEAQ. The CDR3 DNA reads as TGTGCCAGCAGCCCGGACAGCTATCAGCCCCAGCATTTT. Translated, it gives CASSPDSYQPQHF.

This clone was seen just once. J is TRBJ1-1 and V is TRBV28; D is possibly TRBD1 (5 bases). The CDR3 has 16 amino acids. With 5 bases removed from V and 1 base from J, the gap between germline ends came to 17 bases. CDR1 and CDR2 from the germline V gene are MDHEN and SYDVKM. The CDR3 loop is CASSGEVRGRNTEAFF. The CDR3 coding sequence is TGTGCCAGCAGTGGGGAGGTGAGGGGACGGAACACTGAAGCTTTCTTT.

This clone was picked up a small number of times. The chain carries TRBV7-9 and TRBJ1-2; 7 nucleotides agree with TRBD1. V was clipped by 5 bases and J by 8 bases; unmatched bases: 5. The CDR3 spans 12 residues. CDR1 and CDR2 from the germline V gene are SEHNR and FQNEAQ (reference sequence). CDR3 nucleotides: TGTGCCAGCAGCGTACAGGGGAGAGGCTACACCTTC. Encoded protein: CASSVQGRGYTF.

The CDR3 reads CATSPSGAGANVLTF. CDR3 nucleotides: TGTGCCACCAGTCCTTCAGGGGCCGGGGCCAACGTCCTGACTTTC. V is TRBV24-1 and J is TRBJ2-6; a weak D match, TRBD1 (6 bases). CDR1 and CDR2 (germline): KGHDR, SFDVKD. V was cut by 6 bases and J by 4 bases, with 12 bases left in between. CDR3 length equals 15 residues.

In this sample, this clone turned up a few times. This chain connects TRBV29-1 to TRBJ2-2; D remains ambiguous. This CDR3 region has 13 residues. The ends were cut back, 4 bases at V and 2 bases at J, with 8 bases in the middle. From germline, CDR1 is SQVTM and CDR2 ANQGSEA. The DNA of the CDR3 is TGCAGCGTTGGCCAAACTAACACCGGGGAGCTGTTTTTT. It yields the protein CSVGQTNTGELFF.

The CDR3 is CASSLGGRNHEQYF. DNA for the CDR3: TGTGCCAGCAGCCTAGGAGGGAGGAACCACGAGCAGTACTTC. The rearrangement uses TRBV11-3 and TRBJ2-7; D might be TRBD2 (6 bases). The CDR3 sequence is 14 residues long. The V gene's germline CDR1 is SGHNT and CDR2 YENEEA. Trimming left V 5 bases short and J 5 bases short, with 16 bases between.

The chain uses TRBV3-1 (or the pseudogene TRBV3-2) and TRBJ1-6; tentatively, D is TRBD1 (5 bases). Between the trimmed V and J ends, which lost 1 base and 7 bases, there was a span of 11 bases. The CDR3 covers 15 residues. Per germline, CDR1 LGHDT and CDR2 YNNKEL (reference sequence). This CDR3 reads CASSQASGVNSPLHF. The CDR3 DNA reads TGTGCCAGCAGCCAAGCATCGGGGGTAAATTCACCCCTCCACTTT.

V is TRBV19 and J is TRBJ2-3; TRBD2 agrees at 9 bases. Trimming at V came to 4 bases and at J to 2 bases, leaving 4 bases not matched to a gene. This CDR3 contains 15 residues. Germline CDR1 LNHDA, CDR2 SQIVND (reference sequence). CDR3 DNA: TGTGCCAGTAGTACAGCGGGGGGAGACACAGATACGCAGTATTTT. Translating gives CASSTAGGDTDTQYF.

The chain combines TRBV29-1 with TRBJ1-2; no clear D gene. Trimming shortened V by 5 bases and J by 8 bases, and 15 bases separated the two germline ends. Germline lookup yields CDR1 SQVTM and CDR2 ANQGSEA. The CDR3 loop spans 12 amino acids. CDR3 amino acids: CSVSDIDGGYTF. The CDR3 nucleotides read TGCAGCGTTTCCGACATAGACGGCGGCTACACCTTC.

This chain connects TRBV12-3 or TRBV12-4 to TRBJ2-5; no definite D call. The CDR3 has 12 amino acids. V was pared by 5 bases and J by 7 bases, with 11 bases between. CDR3 sequence: CASSLPPGTQYF. The CDR3 DNA is TGTGCCAGCAGTCTCCCCCCGGGGACCCAGTACTTC.

The chain uses TRBV6-2 or TRBV6-3 and TRBJ2-1, with TRBD1 matching 7 bases. This CDR3 comprises 15 residues. Germline values: CDR1 MNHEY, CDR2 SVGEGT. Trimming at V came to 5 bases and at J to 3 bases, leaving 7 bases not matched to a gene. CDR3 sequence (DNA): TGTGCCAGCAGTCAGGGGACAGAGGGCTACAATGAGCAGTTCTTC. It specifies CASSQGTEGYNEQFF.

The chain recombines TRBV5-1 with TRBJ1-1; perhaps TRBD1 as D (5 bases). The germline CDR1 and CDR2 sequences are SGHRS and YFSETQ. The germline V and J ends were trimmed by 5 bases and 1 base, with 12 bases remaining between them. The CDR3 covers 14 residues. Here the CDR3 reads CASREGGGNTEAFF. CDR3 coding DNA: TGCGCCAGCAGAGAAGGCGGGGGGAACACTGAAGCTTTCTTT.

The sample holds a few counts of this clone. CDR3 protein: CASSVTSGRAGELFF. The CDR3 region has the DNA TGTGCCAGCAGTGTGACTAGCGGGAGGGCCGGGGAGCTGTTTTTT. The chain employs TRBV2 and TRBJ2-2; 14 bases fit TRBD2. The CDR3 contains 15 residues. J gave up 6 bases and V 4 bases, and 1 base lay outside the gene matches. The germline V gene encodes CDR1 SNHLY and CDR2 FYNNEI.

The J gene is TRBJ1-6, the V gene TRBV19; D remains ambiguous. The germline V gene has CDR1 LNHDA and CDR2 SQIVND (reference sequence). V lost 3 bases and J lost 10, with 16 bases in between. This CDR3 has 15 residues. CDR3 DNA sequence: TGTGCCAGTAGTATGGGCAGAGCCTCGGGGTCACCCCTCCACTTT. Translating gives CASSMGRASGSPLHF.